Described below is a single TCR beta chain sequence and its context. Sequencing used immunoSEQ multiplex PCR; TCRdb keeps in-frame clones, though not all of them. This table has fewer than 300,000 clones, 81% appearing once. Germline CDR1 and CDR2: SGHNT and YENEEA. The V end was cut by 1 base, the J end by 0 bases, with 7 bases between. The CDR3 is 15 residues long. This sample was included in a study of blood T cell repertoires in COVID-19. The source material was peripheral blood. This chain uses TRBV11-3 with TRBJ2-1; D unclear. The receptor's source is a woman aged 60 to 75 with active or convalescent COVID-19. CDR3 protein: CASSLGQSSYNEQFF. The CDR3 bases are TGTGCCAGCAGCTTAGGGCAGTCCTCCTACAATGAGCAGTTCTTC.